These 12 T cell receptor beta chains share one sample of origin, sequenced in a study of cytomegalovirus exposure and HLA in healthy donors (dated by TCRdb to 2017 to 2019). Library generation was performed with the immunoSEQ multiplex PCR assay. In its TCRdb copy, this immuneACCESS table keeps in-frame sequences only and misses some clones. Where compared with another copy, unresolved V genes explain less than half of these, and the others have no known cause. A total of fewer than 150,000 clones appear in this sample, about 86% of them only once. 7.9% of the sample is in the top ten clones. Material: PBMCs. All receptors come from a woman under 30 in good health and CMV-seropositive.

The chain joins TRBV5-1 to TRBJ2-3; TRBD2 might be the D (5 bases). CDR3 length: 13 amino acids. V was clipped by 0 bases and J by 6 bases, with 8 bases between them. CDR1 is SGHRS and CDR2 is YFSETQ in the germline V gene. The CDR3, as DNA: TGCGCCAGCAGCTTGGCTACTAGGGATACGCAGTATTTT. Translating it yields CASSLATRDTQYF. The full variable domain, completed using reference TRBV5-1 and TRBJ2-3, is KAGVTQTPRYLIKTRGQQVTLSCSPISGHRSVSWYQQTPGQGLQFLFEYFSETQRNKGNFPGRFSGRQFSNSRSEMNVSTLELGDSALYLCASSLATRDTQYFGPGTRLTVL.

This clone came up once. This chain connects TRBV5-1 to TRBJ2-7, with D unclear. Germline V gene sequence: CDR1 SGHRS, CDR2 YFSETQ. The V end lost 0 bases, the J end lost 0 bases, and 10 bases lay between the germline ends. CDR3 length equals 15 residues. The CDR3 nucleotides are TGCGCCAGCAGCTTGGTCCGTAGTAGCTCCTACGAGCAGTACTTC. Its translation: CASSLVRSSSYEQYF.

This sequence joins TRBV19 and TRBJ2-5, with 7 bases that match TRBD2. Germline trimming cut 1 base from V and 4 bases from J; bases unmatched to any gene: 3. The CDR3 is 14 residues long. Germline CDR1 is LNHDA and CDR2 is SQIVND (reference sequence). The CDR3 DNA sequence: TGTGCCAGTAGTATAGCTAGCGGTGCAGAGACCCAGTACTTC. Its translation: CASSIASGAETQYF.

The rearrangement uses TRBV28 and TRBJ1-6; 9 bases align to TRBD1. This CDR3 spans 15 amino acids. The trim removed 4 bases at V and 9 bases at J, leaving 7 bases unmatched. Germline CDR1 reads MDHEN; CDR2 reads SYDVKM. The CDR3 DNA reads as TGTGCCAGCAGTTCGTTTGGGACAGGGATTTCACCCCTCCACTTT. It is translated as CASSSFGTGISPLHF. Combining the CDR3 with reference TRBV28 and TRBJ1-6 gives the whole variable domain DVKVTQSSRYLVKRTGEKVFLECVQDMDHENMFWYRQDPGLGLRLIYFSYDVKMKEKGDIPEGYSVSREKKERFSLILESASTNQTSMYLCASSSFGTGISPLHFGNGTRLTVT.

This chain links TRBV4-1 with TRBJ2-1, with 7 bases identical to TRBD2. The germline CDR1 and CDR2 sequences are MGHRA and YSYEKL. CDR3 length: 12 residues. After removal of 4 bases from V and 15 bases from J, the junction contained 9 bases not matched to a gene. In nucleotides, the CDR3 is TGCGCCAGCAGCCCGGATCTAGCGGTGGTGTTCTTC. The encoded protein is CASSPDLAVVFF.

The J gene is TRBJ2-7, the V gene TRBV27; D may be TRBD1 (6 bases). V was shortened by 5 bases and J by 5 bases, with 13 bases between the two germline ends. The germline CDR1 and CDR2 sequences are MNHEY and SMNVEV (reference sequence). This CDR3 is 13 amino acids long. The CDR3 coding sequence is TGTGCCAGCAGTATGACAGGTTTCCACGAGCAGTACTTC. It codes for CASSMTGFHEQYF.

This sequence joins TRBV2 and TRBJ1-4, with a tentative D call TRBD1 (5 bases). V was shortened by 4 bases and J by 0 bases, with 6 bases between the two germline ends. This CDR3 contains 14 residues. Germline lookup yields CDR1 SNHLY and CDR2 FYNNEI. The CDR3 region has the DNA TGTGCCAGCAGTGGACAGACAACTAATGAAAAACTGTTTTTT. It translates to CASSGQTTNEKLFF.

This chain connects TRBV7-2 to TRBJ1-5; D is possibly TRBD1 (6 bases). V was trimmed by 4 bases and J by 3 bases, leaving 13 bases between them. The length of the CDR3 is 15 residues. Germline CDR1 and CDR2: SGHTA and FQGNSA. CDR3 nucleotides: TGTGCCAGCAGCTCCTCAGGACAGTACAATCAGCCCCAGCATTTT. This gives the protein CASSSSGQYNQPQHF. Combining the CDR3 with reference TRBV7-2 and TRBJ1-5 gives the whole variable domain GAGVSQSPSNKVTEKGKDVELRCDPISGHTALYWYRQSLGQGLEFLIYFQGNSAPDKSGLPSDRFSAERTGGSVSTLTIQRTQQEDSAVYLCASSSSGQYNQPQHFGDGTRLSIL.

This chain uses TRBV6-1 with TRBJ1-5; D perhaps matches TRBD1 (5 bases). Trimming pared 7 bases from V and 1 base from J, leaving 11 bases between. Germline CDR1 MNHNS, CDR2 SASEGT. This CDR3 contains 14 residues. The CDR3 DNA is TGTGCCAGCAAACGCGACAGCAGCAATCAGCCCCAGCATTTT. Its translation is CASKRDSSNQPQHF.

This rearrangement joins TRBV28 to TRBJ1-1; no reliable D call. Trimming stripped 2 bases from V and 7 bases from J, with 8 bases between. The CDR3 loop spans 12 amino acids. Germline CDR1 and CDR2: MDHEN and SYDVKM. The chain's CDR3 is CASSLAHNEAFF. DNA of the CDR3: TGTGCCAGCAGTTTAGCCCACAATGAAGCTTTCTTT.

This sequence joins TRBV5-1 and TRBJ2-3; 7 bases agree with TRBD1. With 2 bases clipped from V and 6 bases from J, the junction kept 9 bases outside the gene matches. The CDR3 is 15 amino acids. Germline loops: CDR1 SGHRS, CDR2 YFSETQ. CDR3 sequence reads: CASSLGGHRADTQYF. In nucleotides, the CDR3 is TGCGCCAGCAGCTTAGGGGGCCATCGAGCCGATACGCAGTATTTT.

V is TRBV9 and J is TRBJ1-1, with 8 bases that match TRBD1. Germline V CDR1 and CDR2: SGDLS, YYNGEE. The junction had 1 base not matched to a gene; V was cut back by 2 bases and J by 4 bases. This CDR3 has 13 amino acids. The CDR3 protein is CASSVGQGTEAFF. The CDR3 DNA reads TGTGCCAGCAGCGTCGGACAGGGCACTGAAGCTTTCTTT. Variable domain in full (rest from reference TRBV9 and TRBJ1-1): DSGVTQTPKHLITATGQRVTLRCSPRSGDLSVYWYQQSLDQGLQFLIQYYNGEERAKGNILERFSAQQFPDLHSELNLSSLELGDSALYFCASSVGQGTEAFFGQGTRLTVV.